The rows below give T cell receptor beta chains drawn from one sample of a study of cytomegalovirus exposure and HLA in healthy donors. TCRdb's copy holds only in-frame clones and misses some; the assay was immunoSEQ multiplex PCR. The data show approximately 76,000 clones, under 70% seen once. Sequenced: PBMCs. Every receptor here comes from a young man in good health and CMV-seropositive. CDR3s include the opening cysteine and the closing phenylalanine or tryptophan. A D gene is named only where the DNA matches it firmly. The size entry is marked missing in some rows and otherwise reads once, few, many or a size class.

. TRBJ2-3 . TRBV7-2 TGTGCCAGCAGCCTCGAAGGAGGGTATCAAGATACGCAGTATTTT CASSLEGGYQDTQYF
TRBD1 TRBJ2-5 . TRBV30 TGTGCCTGGAACCGGGACAGAGAGACCCAGTACTTC CAWNRDRETQYF
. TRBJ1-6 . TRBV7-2 TGTGCCAGCAGCTTAGTGGGCAGTCGGAATTCACCCCTCCACTTT CASSLVGSRNSPLHF
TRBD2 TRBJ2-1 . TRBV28 TGTGCCAGCAGTCCCCCCCTGGGAGCGGGAGGGCCAAAGAATGAGCAGTTCTTC CASSPPLGAGGPKNEQFF
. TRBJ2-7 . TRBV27 TGTGCCAGCAGTTTTTGGAAGAACTATCAATACGAGCAGTACTTC CASSFWKNYQYEQYF
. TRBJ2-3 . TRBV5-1 TGCGCCAGCAGCTTGGGGCAGGGCGGTTCTTACACAGATACGCAGTATTTT CASSLGQGGSYTDTQYF
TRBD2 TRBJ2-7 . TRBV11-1 TGTGCCAGCAGCGCCCGGACTAGCGGGTTTTACGAGCAGTACTTC CASSARTSGFYEQYF
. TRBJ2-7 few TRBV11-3 TGTGCCAGCAGCTTTGGCGGATCCTACGAGCAGTACTTC CASSFGGSYEQYF
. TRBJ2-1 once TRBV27 TGTGCCAGCAGTTCGGAGCTAAGCTCCTACAATGAGCAGTTCTTC CASSSELSSYNEQFF
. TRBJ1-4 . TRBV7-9 TGTGCCAGCAGCCGTAGGGGCGGTGAAAAACTGTTTTTT CASSRRGGEKLFF